This entry features one T cell receptor beta chain sequence. The sample comes from a study of blood T cell repertoires in COVID-19. For the study at large: The samples span acute and convalescent COVID-19 from the United States, Italy and Spain. Sources were T cells, B-cell-depleted T cells, or PBMCs; the material itself was cDNA or gDNA.

Categorization into cohorts depended on clinical history that participants reported. Germline V gene lookup returns CDR1 WSHSY and CDR2 SAAADI. The junction had 6 bases not matched to a gene; V was cut back by 5 bases and J by 10 bases. The CDR3 is made up of 13 amino acids. The data were produced by immunoSEQ multiplex PCR, yet TCRdb's version contains in-frame clones alone and is incomplete. The table lists about 210,000 clones, 87% of them singletons. Material: PBMCs or T cells enriched from blood (not recorded which). The V gene is TRBV10-2, the J gene TRBJ1-4; 8 nucleotides match TRBD1. The TCR originated in a man aged 18 to 29 with acute COVID-19. The CDR3 sequence: CASSLGQGGKLFF. CDR3 sequence (DNA): TGCGCCAGCAGTCTCGGACAGGGTGGAAAACTGTTTTTT.